Sequencing of this TCR beta chain was carried out in a study of cytomegalovirus exposure and HLA in healthy donors. Trimming took 0 bases from V and 13 from J, leaving 16 bases between them. CDR1 and CDR2 from the germline V gene are SGHRS and YFSETQ. CDR3 length equals 13 residues. Clones were read by immunoSEQ multiplex PCR, and TCRdb kept only the in-frame ones, dropping some. The sample holds approximately 140,000 clones, around 88% seen once. The clonotype originates from a woman aged 18-29 years in good health and CMV-seropositive. The sample was PBMCs. The chain carries TRBV5-1 and TRBJ2-5; tentatively, D is TRBD1 (6 bases). In DNA, the CDR3 is TGCGCCAGCAGCTTGGGACGGGACACCCAGCGGTACTTC. Protein sequence: CASSLGRDTQRYF.